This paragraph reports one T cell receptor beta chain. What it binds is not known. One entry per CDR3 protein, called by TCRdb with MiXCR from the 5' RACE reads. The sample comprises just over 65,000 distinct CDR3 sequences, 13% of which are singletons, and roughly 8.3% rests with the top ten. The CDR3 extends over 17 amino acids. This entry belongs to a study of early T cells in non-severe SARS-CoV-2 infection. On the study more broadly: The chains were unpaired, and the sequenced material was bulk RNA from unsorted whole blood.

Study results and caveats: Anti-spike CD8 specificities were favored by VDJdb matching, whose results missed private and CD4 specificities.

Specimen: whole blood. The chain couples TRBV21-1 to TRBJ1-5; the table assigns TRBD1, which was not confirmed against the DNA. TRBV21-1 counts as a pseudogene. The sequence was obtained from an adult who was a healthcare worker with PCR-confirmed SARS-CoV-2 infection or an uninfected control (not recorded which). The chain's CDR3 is CASSKAPEAPCNQPQHF. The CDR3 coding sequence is TGTGCCAGCAGCAAAGCGCCTGAGGCCCCCTGCAATCAGCCCCAGCATTTT.